The next 28 T cell receptor beta chains were all read from a single sample in a study of early T cells in non-severe SARS-CoV-2 infection. TCRdb ran MiXCR on the 5' RACE reads and lists one entry per CDR3 protein. Of approximately 40,000 distinct CDR3 sequences listed, approximately 8.9% were seen once; the top ten hold roughly 12%. Input material: whole blood. Receptors originate from an adult who was a healthcare worker with PCR-confirmed SARS-CoV-2 infection or an uninfected control (not recorded which).

This clonotype occurred many times. V is TRBV18 and J is TRBJ2-1; maybe TRBD1 (6 bases). V was clipped by 3 bases and J by 6 bases, with 6 bases between them. The germline V gene encodes CDR1 KGHSH and CDR2 LQKENI. There are 12 residues in the CDR3. CDR3 in DNA: TGTGCCAGCTCACCGGACAGCAATGAGCAGTTCTTC. This gives the protein CASSPDSNEQFF.

This clonotype was seen ten or more times. The genes are TRBV5-5 and TRBJ2-7, with 7 bases lining up with TRBD1. CDR1 is SGHKS and CDR2 is YYEKEE in the germline V gene (reference sequence). J was trimmed by 2 bases and V by 4 bases; bases with no gene match: 6. CDR3 size: 14 residues. CDR3 bases: TGTGCCAGCAGCCCGGGGACAGTAGCCTACGAGCAGTACTTC. The encoded protein is CASSPGTVAYEQYF.

V usage is TRBV6-5 and J usage is TRBJ2-7; TRBD1 might be the D (6 bases). The V gene's germline CDR1 is MNHEY and CDR2 SVGAGI. This CDR3 is 12 amino acids long. V lost 7 bases, J lost 6 bases, and 13 bases lay in between. The CDR3 bases are TGTGCCAGCAAAAGGGGGACCTCCGAGCAGTACTTC. Protein sequence: CASKRGTSEQYF.

By sample share, this clonotype is medium-sized. V is TRBV11-2 and J is TRBJ1-3, with a possible D match to TRBD1 (6 bases). CDR1 and CDR2 from the germline V gene are SGHAT and FQNNGV. The CDR3 totals 15 residues. With 4 bases removed from V and 0 bases from J, the gap between germline ends came to 10 bases. The CDR3 DNA follows: TGTGCCAGCAGCTCCCAGGGGATCTCTGGAAACACCATATATTTT. Translated: CASSSQGISGNTIYF.

The genes are TRBV6-2 or TRBV6-3 and TRBJ1-6; 8 nucleotides align to TRBD1. The CDR3 runs to 17 residues. Trimming cost V 6 bases and J 7 bases; bases outside gene matches: 14. Germline CDR1 is MNHEY and CDR2 is SVGEGT. The CDR3 loop reads CASSYRQGPIPNSPLHF. The CDR3 nucleotides read TGTGCCAGCAGCTACCGACAGGGGCCAATCCCGAATTCACCCCTCCACTTT.

This clonotype was counted many times. CDR3 coding DNA: TGTGCCAGCAGTTTCTCCCCGGGGGCCCAACTAGACGAGCAGTACTTC. It translates to CASSFSPGAQLDEQYF. The chain joins TRBV27 to TRBJ2-7; D is possibly TRBD1 or TRBD2 (6 bases each). This CDR3 has 16 amino acids. From germline, CDR1 is MNHEY and CDR2 SMNVEV (reference sequence). V was shortened by 3 bases and J by 5 bases, with 20 bases between the two germline ends.

There are many counts of this clonotype. The chain uses TRBV7-8 and TRBJ2-7; D is unresolved. Germline CDR1 and CDR2: SGHVS and FQNEAQ. The CDR3 is 14 amino acids. Between the trimmed V and J ends, which lost 5 bases and 6 bases, there was a span of 17 bases. CDR3 DNA: TGTGCCAGCAGCGCCCGGGTTTCCCGTTCCGAGCAGTACTTC. Translating gives CASSARVSRSEQYF.

This chain links TRBV12-3 or TRBV12-4 with TRBJ2-7; 7 bases match TRBD1. This CDR3 has 13 amino acids. Unmatched junction bases numbered 7, after V lost 6 bases and J lost 5 bases. The CDR3 sequence: CASSTDRVDEQYF. CDR3 nucleotides: TGTGCCAGCAGCACCGACAGGGTCGACGAGCAGTACTTC.

This clonotype was found a few times. The chain has TRBV12-3 or TRBV12-4 and TRBJ1-4, with D hard to call. V lost 5 bases to trimming and J lost 7 bases, with 14 bases between them. CDR3 length: 14 residues. The CDR3 nucleotides read TGTGCCAGCAGTCAATCTCGTGGCGGTGAAAAACTGTTTTTT. Translating it yields CASSQSRGGEKLFF.

The rearrangement joins TRBV3-1 to TRBJ1-2; perhaps TRBD1 as D (5 bases). Trimming shortened V by 4 bases and J by 0 bases, and 15 bases separated the two germline ends. Germline V gene lookup returns CDR1 LGHDT and CDR2 YNNKEL (reference sequence). CDR3 length equals 16 residues. The CDR3 coding sequence is TGTGCCAGCAGCCCAAAGCACAGGCCGTCTAACTATGGCTACACCTTC. Protein: CASSPKHRPSNYGYTF.

There are many counts of this clonotype. The rearrangement links TRBV5-1 to TRBJ1-6; D unclear. Germline V gives CDR1 SGHRS, CDR2 YFSETQ. V was trimmed by 0 bases and J by 6 bases, leaving 4 bases between them. This CDR3 has 13 residues. This chain's CDR3 is CASSLGGNSPLHF. The CDR3 DNA is TGCGCCAGCAGCTTGGGGGGTAATTCACCCCTCCACTTT. The whole variable domain, filled in from reference TRBV5-1 and TRBJ1-6, reads KAGVTQTPRYLIKTRGQQVTLSCSPISGHRSVSWYQQTPGQGLQFLFEYFSETQRNKGNFPGRFSGRQFSNSRSEMNVSTLELGDSALYLCASSLGGNSPLHFGNGTRLTVT.

This clonotype has ten or more counts. The genes are TRBV20-1 and TRBJ2-4, with a tentative D call TRBD1 (6 bases). CDR3 length: 15 amino acids. From germline, CDR1 is DFQATT and CDR2 SNEGSKA (reference sequence). V lost 8 bases and J 1 base, leaving 18 bases between the germline ends. CDR3 in DNA: TGCAGTCCACAGGACAGCGACGGGGCCAAAAACATTCAGTACTTC. Amino acids: CSPQDSDGAKNIQYF.

This clonotype has only a few counts. The V and J genes are TRBV7-9 and TRBJ2-7, with a possible D match to TRBD2 (5 bases). The germline V gene has CDR1 SEHNR and CDR2 FQNEAQ (reference sequence). The CDR3 spans 12 residues. The ends were cut back, 5 bases at V and 5 bases at J, with 10 bases in the middle. CDR3 sequence reads: CASSPPGDEQYF. The CDR3 nucleotides are TGTGCCAGCAGCCCACCCGGGGACGAGCAGTACTTC. Looking up the rest from reference TRBV7-9 and TRBJ2-7 gives the full variable domain: DTGVSQNPRHKITKRGQNVTFRCDPISEHNRLYWYRQTLGQGPEFLTYFQNEAQLEKSRLLSDRFSAERPKGSFSTLEIQRTEQGDSAMYLCASSPPGDEQYFGPGTRLTVT.

This clonotype was seen more than once but under ten times. The chain uses TRBV6-5 and TRBJ2-7; no reliable D call. Trimming stripped 7 bases from V and 5 bases from J, with 15 bases between. The germline gives CDR1 MNHEY, CDR2 SVGAGI. The CDR3 spans 13 residues. The CDR3 DNA sequence: TGTGCCAGCATCGAGACTGGCACCGACGAGCAGTACTTC. Its protein is CASIETGTDEQYF.

This clonotype showed up many times. The gene calls are TRBV11-1 and TRBJ2-1; 8 nucleotides agree with TRBD2. The CDR3 runs 17 residues. The V segment lost 4 bases and the J segment 0 bases; nucleotides outside the gene matches: 8. Per germline, CDR1 SGHAT and CDR2 FQDESV (reference sequence). In DNA form, the CDR3 reads TGTGCCAGCAGCTCGTGGACTAGCCGCAGCTCCTACAATGAGCAGTTCTTC. Protein: CASSSWTSRSSYNEQFF.

This clonotype was picked up a small number of times. V gene TRBV5-4 combines with J gene TRBJ2-3; D remains unclear. This CDR3 spans 16 amino acids. Germline CDR1 and CDR2: SGHNT and YYREEE (reference sequence). The V end lost 4 bases, the J end lost 0 bases, and 15 bases lay between the germline ends. The CDR3 region is CASSPRPLLSTDTQYF. The CDR3 DNA reads as TGTGCCAGCAGCCCGCGACCGTTACTGAGCACAGATACGCAGTATTTT.

This clonotype has ten or more counts. The rearrangement joins TRBV7-3 to TRBJ1-3, with D perhaps TRBD1 (5 bases). Germline CDR1 and CDR2: SGHTA and FQGTGA. The CDR3 totals 14 residues. V lost 5 bases, J lost 0 bases, and 8 bases lay in between. The CDR3 protein is CASSRGGSGNTIYF. The CDR3 DNA is TGTGCCAGCAGCCGTGGGGGCTCTGGAAACACCATATATTTT.

The chain links TRBV24-1 to TRBJ2-2, with 7 bases fitting TRBD2. Per germline, CDR1 KGHDR and CDR2 SFDVKD. There are 14 residues in the CDR3. Losses at the gene ends were 4 bases for V and 7 bases for J; bases not matched to a gene: 5. The chain's CDR3 is CATSDPTSNGELFF. The CDR3 nucleotides read TGTGCCACCAGTGACCCGACTAGCAACGGGGAGCTGTTTTTT.

The table lists this clonotype with a few counts. The chain carries TRBV5-4 and TRBJ1-5, with 8 bases aligning to TRBD1. The CDR3 spans 14 residues. CDR1 is SGHNT and CDR2 is YYREEE in the germline V gene (reference sequence). The junction had 6 bases not matched to a gene; V was cut back by 5 bases and J by 5 bases. In DNA, the CDR3 is TGTGCCAGCAGTTCAGACAGGGGCGATCAGCCCCAGCATTTT. Protein: CASSSDRGDQPQHF.

Many counts were recorded for this clonotype. The chain carries TRBV20-1 and TRBJ2-1, with D perhaps matching TRBD1 (6 bases). V was shortened by 3 bases and J by 8 bases, with 20 bases between the two germline ends. CDR3 length equals 15 residues. CDR1 is DFQATT, CDR2 SNEGSKA, per germline (reference sequence). CDR3 nucleotide sequence: TGCAGTGCTAGGGGTTTCCCCTTACAGGGCTATGAGCAGTTCTTC. This sequence encodes CSARGFPLQGYEQFF.

This clonotype was picked up a small number of times. The CDR3 here is CATSDTTSNEQFF. The CDR3 coding sequence is TGTGCCACCAGTGATACTACCTCCAATGAGCAGTTCTTC. The J gene is TRBJ2-1, the V gene TRBV24-1; D is ambiguous. V lost 3 bases to trimming and J lost 6 bases, with 8 bases between them. The CDR3 consists of 13 residues. CDR1 is KGHDR, CDR2 SFDVKD, per germline.

The table lists this clonotype with many counts. The chain carries TRBV4-3 and TRBJ2-3; a possible D gene is TRBD2 (6 bases). The germline CDR1 and CDR2 sequences are LGHNA and YSLEER. V lost 0 bases to trimming and J lost 2 bases, with 12 bases between them. The CDR3 sequence is 16 residues long. CDR3 DNA: TGCGCCAGCAGCCAAGAGGCGGGGCTATACACAGATACGCAGTATTTT. Encoded protein: CASSQEAGLYTDTQYF.

This clonotype came up many times. The genes are TRBV29-1 and TRBJ1-1; 8 bases align to TRBD1. The CDR3 contains 14 residues. Germline CDR1 is SQVTM and CDR2 is ANQGSEA. V lost 3 bases and J lost 8; bases outside the gene matches: 11. CDR3: CSVDQGALSTEAFF. The DNA of the CDR3 is TGCAGCGTTGACCAGGGGGCTCTCTCTACCGAAGCTTTCTTT. Looking up the rest from reference TRBV29-1 and TRBJ1-1 gives the full variable domain: SAVISQKPSRDICQRGTSLTIQCQVDSQVTMMFWYRQQPGQSLTLIATANQGSEATYESGFVIDKFPISRPNLTFSTLTVSNMSPEDSSIYLCSVDQGALSTEAFFGQGTRLTVV.

This clonotype was observed at least ten times. This CDR3 reads CSAPVTDASDKNIQYF. The DNA of the CDR3 is TGCAGTGCTCCCGTTACAGACGCATCGGACAAAAACATTCAGTACTTC. V gene TRBV20-1 combines with J gene TRBJ2-4; D call uncertain. Germline-derived CDR1 and CDR2 are DFQATT and SNEGSKA (reference sequence). This CDR3 is 16 amino acids long. V was shortened by 5 bases and J by 3 bases, with 20 bases between the two germline ends.

This clonotype was counted ten times or more. The rearrangement links TRBV6-5 to TRBJ2-7; 11 bases agree with TRBD2. Germline V CDR1 and CDR2: MNHEY, SVGAGI. V dropped 4 bases and J dropped 4; count of bases not matched to a gene: 6. The length of the CDR3 is 15 residues. The CDR3 nucleotides are TGTGCCAGCAGTTCGTCCCTAGCGGGGGGTTACGAGCAGTACTTC. This codes for CASSSSLAGGYEQYF.

Many counts were recorded for this clonotype. The chain recombines TRBV4-1 with TRBJ2-4; TRBD2 matches at 9 bases. This CDR3 comprises 14 residues. Germline CDR1 is MGHRA and CDR2 is YSYEKL. The ends lost 4 bases at V and 7 bases at J; junction bases unmatched: 5. The DNA of the CDR3 is TGCGCCAGCAGCCCTCTAGCGGGGCTGAACATTCAGTACTTC. It specifies CASSPLAGLNIQYF.

This clonotype was counted between two and nine times. The CDR3 bases are TGCAGTGCTAGCGGCAGGAGAGGCACCGGGGAGCTGTTTTTT. It encodes CSASGRRGTGELFF. This chain connects TRBV20-1 to TRBJ2-2; D remains unclear. Between the trimmed V and J ends, which lost 3 bases and 4 bases, there was a span of 12 bases. Germline assignment: CDR1 DFQATT and CDR2 SNEGSKA (reference sequence). The CDR3 is made up of 14 amino acids.

V is TRBV19 and J is TRBJ1-5, with TRBD1 identical over 7 bases. The CDR3 totals 19 residues. J lost 0 bases, V lost 6 bases, and 17 bases had no gene match. Per germline, CDR1 LNHDA and CDR2 SQIVND (reference sequence). CDR3: CASRTQRDSHMYSNQPQHF. CDR3 nucleotide sequence: TGTGCCAGTAGGACCCAGCGGGACAGCCATATGTATAGCAATCAGCCCCAGCATTTT.